Below, one T cell receptor beta chain is given with its context. Authors' analysis steps: ImmunoSEQ output lacked quality scores and full-length reads, limiting matched filtering. The assay was immunoSEQ multiplex PCR, and TCRdb's table has in-frame clones only and misses some. D and trimming come from the DNA, and the V and J calls and clone size come from that table. The data contain a few million clones, over 85% of them singletons. The data derive from a study of shared clonotypes between healthy human individuals. Study in general: In total, the donors were two women and a few men aged 18 to 49.

Germline V gene data show CDR1 as SGHVS and CDR2 as FQNEAQ. CDR3 length equals 13 residues. V lost 4 bases and J lost 2, with 8 bases in between. Sequencing input: naive CD4+ T cells sorted from blood. Subset defined: CD45RA+ positively selected. The chain is built from TRBV7-8 and TRBJ1-1; no firm D call. The TCR sequence derives from a young man in good health. The CDR3 DNA sequence: TGTGCCAGCAGCTCCGCAAGAAACACTGAAGCTTTCTTT. Translation gives CASSSARNTEAFF.